In its sample, the clone carrying this TCR beta chain was seen many times. Germline CDR1 SGHRS, CDR2 YFSETQ. The V and J ends lost 4 bases and 7 bases respectively, with 11 bases between them. The CDR3 length is 13 residues. Using RNA transcripts, the TCR beta CDR3 regions were amplified. Second-round multiplex PCR came after a first-round RT-PCR that employed HTBI primers. Each CDR3 protein gets one entry after TCRdb re-called the multiplex PCR reads with MiXCR. The repertoire holds roughly 170,000 distinct CDR3 sequences, with around two fifths as singletons. The source of the sample is a study of Graves' ophthalmopathy and Graves' hyperthyroidism. Establishment of the diagnosis relied upon clinical symptoms, serum thyroxine, TRAb, thyroid ultrasound and orbital computed tomography.

What was sequenced was peripheral blood. The sequence was obtained from a man aged 30 to 39 with Graves' ophthalmopathy. This rearrangement joins TRBV5-1 to TRBJ2-2; D is possibly TRBD1 or TRBD2 (5 bases each). CDR3 DNA: TGCGCCAGCAGCCCAAGAGGGGACGGGGAGCTGTTTTTT. This sequence encodes CASSPRGDGELFF.